This passage covers 18 T cell receptor beta chains from one sample sequenced in a study of CD8 T cells in ankylosing spondylitis. General study results and limits: Blood of patients with ankylosing spondylitis appeared to be characterized by a TCR beta motif of eight highly homologous variants.

What these receptors recognize is not known. TCRdb itself ran the 5' RACE reads through MiXCR, one entry per CDR3 protein. The sample yields roughly 450,000 distinct CDR3 sequences, about 25% seen once. The source material was blood, either unsorted or a sorted T cell fraction (not recorded which). The receptors originated from a male donor with ankylosing spondylitis.

The chain recombines TRBV6-1 with TRBJ2-2; 10 nucleotides line up with TRBD1. With 7 bases clipped from V and 7 bases from J, the junction kept 9 bases outside the gene matches. This CDR3 spans 15 amino acids. Germline V lookup: CDR1 MNHNS, CDR2 SASEGT. CDR3 loop: CASKYGTGEVGELFF. In DNA form, the CDR3 reads TGTGCCAGCAAGTACGGGACAGGGGAAGTCGGGGAGCTGTTTTTT.

This clonotype was seen more than once but under ten times. This chain uses TRBV29-1 with TRBJ2-3; possible D gene TRBD1, 6 bases. Trimming removed 1 base from V and 2 bases from J, with 16 bases in between. The CDR3 loop spans 16 amino acids. CDR1 is SQVTM, CDR2 ANQGSEA, per germline. The DNA for the CDR3 is TGCAGCGTTGAAGCCTCGGGACACCAGCACACAGATACGCAGTATTTT. It encodes CSVEASGHQHTDTQYF.

This clonotype was found a few times. V usage is TRBV20-1 and J usage is TRBJ2-3; D not resolved. Germline values: CDR1 DFQATT, CDR2 SNEGSKA (reference sequence). Trimming pared 0 bases from V and 8 bases from J, leaving 15 bases between. The CDR3 extends over 14 amino acids. The CDR3 DNA sequence: TGCAGTGCTAGAGATTTGAAAGGAGCTGCTACGCAGTATTTT. It encodes CSARDLKGAATQYF.

The chain has TRBV20-1 and TRBJ1-6; possibly TRBD1 for D (5 bases). This CDR3 has 15 amino acids. V was pared by 1 base and J by 7 bases, with 14 bases between. Looked up from germline, CDR1 is DFQATT and CDR2 is SNEGSKA (reference sequence). DNA for the CDR3: TGCAGTGCTAGAGGCCAGGGTTCCCCCAATTCACCCCTCCACTTT. Translation gives CSARGQGSPNSPLHF.

V usage is TRBV5-1 and J usage is TRBJ2-3; TRBD2 might be the D (6 bases). Germline CDR1 is SGHRS and CDR2 is YFSETQ. This CDR3 has 16 residues. V was trimmed by 1 base and J by 7 bases, leaving 19 bases between them. Here the CDR3 DNA reads TGCGCCAGCAGCTTGCCACCCGAATCCGGGGGAAATACGCAGTATTTT. Translation: CASSLPPESGGNTQYF. Complete variable domain (other parts from reference TRBV5-1 and TRBJ2-3): KAGVTQTPRYLIKTRGQQVTLSCSPISGHRSVSWYQQTPGQGLQFLFEYFSETQRNKGNFPGRFSGRQFSNSRSEMNVSTLELGDSALYLCASSLPPESGGNTQYFGPGTRLTVL.

V is TRBV6-1 and J is TRBJ1-3; D remains ambiguous. Germline CDR1 and CDR2: MNHNS and SASEGT. Trimming removed 4 bases from V and 1 base from J, with 5 bases in between. This CDR3 region has 13 residues. Here the CDR3 DNA reads TGTGCCAGCAGTGTTGGTTCTGGAAACACCATATATTTT. This translates into CASSVGSGNTIYF.

This clonotype occurred a few times. The rearrangement links TRBV18 to TRBJ1-3; possible D gene TRBD1, 5 bases. CDR3 length: 15 amino acids. Trimming removed 2 bases from V and 2 bases from J, with 10 bases in between. Germline CDR1 is KGHSH and CDR2 is LQKENI. CDR3 nucleotides: TGTGCCAGCTCACCAGACAGTAAGGCTGGAAACACCATATATTTT. The encoded protein is CASSPDSKAGNTIYF. The full variable domain, its missing parts supplied by reference TRBV18 and TRBJ1-3, is NAGVMQNPRHLVRRRGQEARLRCSPMKGHSHVYWYRQLPEEGLKFMVYLQKENIIDESGMPKERFSAEFPKEGPSILRIQQVVRGDSAAYFCASSPDSKAGNTIYFGEGSWLTVV.

The chain has TRBV10-3 and TRBJ2-3, with D possibly matching TRBD2 (6 bases). Germline CDR1 reads ENHRY; CDR2 reads SYGVKD. CDR3 length: 14 amino acids. V lost 3 bases and J 1 base, leaving 8 bases between the germline ends. The CDR3 sequence: CAISDSGRTDTQYF. CDR3 in DNA: TGTGCCATCAGTGATAGCGGACGCACAGATACGCAGTATTTT.

The chain is built from TRBV2 and TRBJ1-1; D is possibly TRBD1 (5 bases). V lost 4 bases and J lost 4, with 13 bases in between. The CDR3 loop spans 14 amino acids. CDR1 is SNHLY, CDR2 FYNNEI, per germline. The CDR3 DNA sequence: TGTGCCAGCAGTGCAGGGATAAGGGGCACTGAAGCTTTCTTT. Amino acid sequence: CASSAGIRGTEAFF.

This clonotype appeared a few times. V usage is TRBV7-9 and J usage is TRBJ2-3; D remains ambiguous. Germline-derived CDR1 and CDR2 are SEHNR and FQNEAQ (reference sequence). Trimming pared 10 bases from V and 0 bases from J, leaving 20 bases between. This CDR3 is 16 amino acids long. CDR3 protein: CATTLKGQFSTDTQYF. The CDR3 DNA reads as TGTGCCACCACGCTCAAAGGGCAGTTTAGCACAGATACGCAGTATTTT.

This clonotype appeared a few times. This chain uses TRBV18 with TRBJ1-6; 7 bases are a match to TRBD1. Germline V gene lookup returns CDR1 KGHSH and CDR2 LQKENI. Unmatched junction bases numbered 12, after V lost 8 bases and J lost 14 bases. The CDR3 spans 13 residues. The CDR3 spells CASLDRAEGALHF. CDR3 nucleotide sequence: TGTGCCAGCCTAGACAGGGCTGAGGGAGCCCTCCACTTT.

This clonotype has a single count. The chain uses TRBV3-1 and TRBJ2-7, with D possibly being TRBD2 (6 bases). The length of the CDR3 is 15 residues. With 4 bases removed from V and 0 bases from J, the gap between germline ends came to 13 bases. CDR1 LGHDT and CDR2 YNNKEL come from the germline V gene (reference sequence). The CDR3 bases are TGTGCCAGCAGCCCCCACGGGGGAAGCTCCTACGAGCAGTACGTC. It translates to CASSPHGGSSYEQYV.

This clonotype has only a few counts. This sequence joins TRBV5-1 and TRBJ2-1; D is uncertain. Trimming took off 0 bases at V and 1 base at J, with 8 bases between the two ends. There are 15 residues in the CDR3. Germline V gene sequence: CDR1 SGHRS, CDR2 YFSETQ. CDR3 in DNA: TGCGCCAGCAGCTTGGGTTCTACTTCCTACAATGAGCAGTTCTTC. It specifies CASSLGSTSYNEQFF.

A few counts support this clonotype. The chain has TRBV5-1 and TRBJ1-2; D call uncertain. Germline-derived CDR1 and CDR2 are SGHRS and YFSETQ. The CDR3 has 16 amino acids. V lost 0 bases and J lost 0, with 12 bases in between. CDR3 amino acids: CASSLVTANTNYGYTF. The CDR3 nucleotides are TGCGCCAGCAGCTTGGTGACCGCAAATACTAACTATGGCTACACCTTC.

The chain uses TRBV2 and TRBJ1-1; 9 bases map to TRBD1. Germline CDR1 SNHLY, CDR2 FYNNEI. The CDR3 runs 14 residues. V dropped 7 bases and J dropped 5; count of bases not matched to a gene: 8. The CDR3 loop is CASKMGQGKTEAFF. DNA for the CDR3: TGTGCCAGCAAGATGGGACAGGGAAAGACTGAAGCTTTCTTT.

This clonotype was seen more than once but under ten times. V is TRBV4-2 and J is TRBJ2-3, with TRBD2 matching over 11 bases. This CDR3 comprises 16 residues. From germline, CDR1 is LGHNA and CDR2 YNFKEQ. Losses at the gene ends were 0 bases for V and 6 bases for J; bases not matched to a gene: 5. CDR3: CASSQDETSGMDTQYF. CDR3 nucleotide sequence: TGTGCCAGCAGCCAAGACGAGACTAGCGGGATGGATACGCAGTATTTT.

This clonotype showed up just once. The chain carries TRBV20-1 and TRBJ1-3, with 8 bases matching TRBD1. CDR3 length: 12 residues. J was trimmed by 7 bases and V by 7 bases; bases with no gene match: 6. Germline V gene sequence: CDR1 DFQATT, CDR2 SNEGSKA (reference sequence). The CDR3 DNA follows: TGCAGTGTCCCGGACAGGGCCAACACCATATATTTT. Translation: CSVPDRANTIYF.

This clonotype occurred a few times. The V gene is TRBV6-5, the J gene TRBJ1-4; D is perhaps TRBD1 (5 bases). The CDR3 length is 12 residues. Trimming stripped 7 bases from V and 9 bases from J, with 12 bases between. Per germline, CDR1 MNHEY and CDR2 SVGAGI. The CDR3 loop reads CASTRDGKKLFF. CDR3 sequence (DNA): TGTGCCAGCACCCGGGACGGTAAAAAACTGTTTTTT.